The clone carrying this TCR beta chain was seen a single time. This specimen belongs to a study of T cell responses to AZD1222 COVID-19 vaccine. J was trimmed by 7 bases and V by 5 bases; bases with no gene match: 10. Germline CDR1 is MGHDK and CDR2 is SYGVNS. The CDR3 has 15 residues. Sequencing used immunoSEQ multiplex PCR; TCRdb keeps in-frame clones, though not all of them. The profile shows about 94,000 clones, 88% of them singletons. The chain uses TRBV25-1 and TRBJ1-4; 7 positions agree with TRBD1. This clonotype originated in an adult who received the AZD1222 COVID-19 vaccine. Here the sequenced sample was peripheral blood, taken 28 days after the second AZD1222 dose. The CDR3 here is CASSFYRGRSEKLFF. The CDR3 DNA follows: TGTGCCAGCAGTTTTTATAGGGGGCGCAGTGAAAAACTGTTTTTT.